This T cell receptor (beta chain) was recorded in a study of blood T cell repertoires in COVID-19. Study background: Samples representing acute and convalescent COVID-19 were sourced from the United States, Italy and Spain.

This CDR3 is 16 amino acids long. With 5 bases clipped from V and 4 bases from J, the junction kept 8 bases outside the gene matches. Per germline, CDR1 SGHTA and CDR2 FQGNSA. This clone was detected a few times. Authors' processing steps: Reference gene primer amplification gave estimated nucleated cell counts. The protocol was immunoSEQ multiplex PCR, while the TCRdb copy is restricted to in-frame clones and leaves out a portion. That table furnishes V, J and clone size, whereas the DNA furnished D and trimming. The sample holds under 130,000 clones, about 75% seen once. Sample: peripheral blood. The origin of this receptor is a woman in her sixties or seventies with acute or convalescent COVID-19. The chain joins TRBV7-2 to TRBJ2-2, with 9 bases fitting TRBD1. CDR3 residues: CASSPGTGFGTGELFF. CDR3 sequence (DNA): TGTGCCAGCAGCCCCGGGACAGGGTTCGGCACCGGGGAGCTGTTTTTT.